Included here is one T cell receptor (beta chain) sequence, with context. The antigen is not known. The sample comes from a study of tumor and adjacent non-tumor tissue in lung cancer. Study context: There were around eleven adenocarcinoma, a couple of squamous cell carcinoma and 1 small cell lung cancer cases. Aged about 31 to 80 years, patients included about 11 men and roughly five women with stage I to III disease.

No cell sorting was done before RNA was extracted from the tissue. This non-tumor lung sample came from over 3 cm beyond the tumor edge. Three rounds of nested PCR, following a modified ARM-PCR protocol, produced the TCRbeta library. Using its own MiXCR run on the multiplex PCR reads, TCRdb lists one record per CDR3 protein. The sample has approximately 100,000 distinct CDR3 sequences, about 62% seen once. Study-wide findings and caveats: Tumor tissue had significantly higher TCR diversity than normal lung. Tumor repertoires had a smaller top 100 clone share than normal lung.

CDR1 is SQVTM and CDR2 is ANQGSEA in the germline V gene. Trimming removed 6 bases from V and 6 bases from J, with 15 bases in between. The CDR3 sequence is 13 residues long. This clonotype originated in a young man with non-small cell lung cancer. The rearrangement uses TRBV29-1 and TRBJ2-1; possible D gene TRBD2, 5 bases. The sequenced sample consisted of distant non-tumor lung tissue. As DNA, the CDR3 is TGCAGCGTCTCTAGCACCCTCTTCAATGAGCAGTTCTTC. It is translated as CSVSSTLFNEQFF.